This T cell receptor beta chain originates from a study of T-cell reconstitution after alpha-beta-depleted transplantation in children. The authors prepared the TCRbeta library with unique molecular identifiers. One entry per CDR3 protein, called by TCRdb with MiXCR from the PCR reads. Counted here are roughly 500,000 distinct CDR3 sequences, around 17% occurring once; the ten biggest clones make up 3% to 3.5%. V shed 6 bases and J 9 bases; nucleotides not matched to a gene: 18. CDR1 is ENHRY and CDR2 is SYGVKD in the germline V gene. There are 16 residues in the CDR3. The sequences come from PBMCs from the stem cell graft donor, collected from the stem cell graft. The source is a human donor who donated a stem cell graft to a child with acute lymphoblastic leukemia. The J gene is TRBJ2-5, the V gene TRBV10-3, with 8 bases lining up with TRBD2. In nucleotides, the CDR3 is TGTGCCATCAGAAGGGTCTTCGGGGGGGGGAAGGGGGCCCAGTACTTC. This encodes CAIRRVFGGGKGAQYF.